The 4 T cell receptor beta chains below come from one sample, sequenced in a study of glioma-infiltrating T cells after dendritic cell vaccination. Time point specified: after dendritic cell vaccination, including at tumor progression/relapse. TCRdb's copy holds only in-frame clones and misses some; the assay was immunoSEQ multiplex PCR. The data show around 78,000 clones, around 87% seen once. Source: blood, taken after dendritic cell vaccination. The receptor source for this set is a human donor with glioblastoma.

The V gene is TRBV19, the J gene TRBJ2-1; D not certain. The CDR3 is made up of 16 amino acids. Germline values: CDR1 LNHDA, CDR2 SQIVND (reference sequence). With 6 bases removed from V and 0 bases from J, the gap between germline ends came to 15 bases. CDR3 nucleotide sequence: TGTGCCAGTAGCCCACTCCTAGGAAGCTCCTACAATGAGCAGTTCTTC. Amino acids: CASSPLLGSSYNEQFF.

This chain uses TRBV4-3 with TRBJ2-1, with TRBD2 matching 9 bases. Per germline, CDR1 LGHNA and CDR2 YSLEER. Unmatched junction bases numbered 1, after V lost 0 bases and J lost 4 bases. CDR3 size: 15 residues. CDR3 in DNA: TGCGCCAGCAGCCAAGAGACTAGCGGTTACAATGAGCAGTTCTTC. This sequence encodes CASSQETSGYNEQFF.

The chain is built from TRBV14 and TRBJ2-5; 12 positions agree with TRBD2. The V and J ends lost 1 base and 4 bases, in that order; junction bases with no gene match: 10. Germline loops: CDR1 SGHDN, CDR2 FVKESK. This CDR3 contains 18 residues. CDR3: CASSQVGRLAGVRETQYF. CDR3 coding DNA: TGTGCCAGCAGCCAAGTGGGCCGACTAGCGGGAGTTAGAGAGACCCAGTACTTC.

This chain links TRBV7-3 with TRBJ2-3; 15 bases line up with TRBD2. Trimming cost V 3 bases and J 5 bases; bases outside gene matches: 6. Germline V gene lookup returns CDR1 SGHTA and CDR2 FQGTGA. There are 17 residues in the CDR3. The CDR3: CASSFGLAGGRGDTQYF. The CDR3 DNA follows: TGTGCCAGCAGCTTTGGACTAGCGGGAGGGCGAGGAGATACGCAGTATTTT.